This TCR beta chain was obtained from a study of quantifying T cell responses using KT2 cells. Turning to the study itself: cDNA was made from DNase-treated RNA using alpha and beta constant primers.

This clonotype turned up a few times. The antigen remains undetermined. An oligo carrying a UMI was ligated to the cDNA 3' end. An equimolar mix of RC1.1 and RC1.2 primed the beta chain across TRBC1 and TRBC2. From the UMI-ligation and nested PCR reads, TCRdb called clonotypes with MiXCR, one entry per CDR3 protein. The repertoire holds approximately 50,000 distinct CDR3 sequences, with more than 9% as singletons. The sample is PBMC spiked with counted cells of clone KT2. Study-wide findings and caveats: KT2 sequence counts showed saturation when very many KT2 cells were spiked in.

Trimming removed 1 base from V and 10 bases from J; junction bases left unmatched: 8. CDR3 length: 15 amino acids. Germline assignment: CDR1 ENHRY and CDR2 SYGVKD. Sequenced material: PBMCs spiked with cells of the T cell clone KT2. The chain joins TRBV10-3 to TRBJ2-1; TRBD2 aligns across 9 bases. The sequence was collected from a human donor. The CDR3 here is CAISEYGGGAQEQFF. CDR3 nucleotides: TGTGCCATCAGTGAGTATGGCGGGGGGGCCCAGGAGCAGTTCTTC.